The present T cell receptor (beta chain) was sequenced within a study of blood T cell repertoires in COVID-19. Source study methods: By means of reference gene primer amplification, nucleated cell counts were estimated. The method was immunoSEQ multiplex PCR; TCRdb's version includes in-frame clones alone and lacks a portion of them. That table gives V, J and clone size, and the DNA gave D and trimming. The sample lists about 220,000 clones; roughly 80% were seen once. A word on this clone: The sample holds other DNA sequences that translate to the same CDR3.

Material for sequencing was peripheral blood. The TCR comes from a woman in her 70s with acute or convalescent COVID-19.

CDR3 in DNA: TGCGCCAGCAGCCGCGAGGGAGAGACCCAGTACTTC. Protein sequence: CASSREGETQYF. The rearrangement uses TRBV5-1 and TRBJ2-5; the D gene is possibly TRBD2 (5 bases). Trimming left V 4 bases short and J 4 bases short, with 8 bases between. CDR1 is SGHRS, CDR2 YFSETQ, per germline. This CDR3 is 12 amino acids long.